The 14 T cell receptor beta chains reported below all come from one sample, sequenced in a study of blood T cell repertoires in COVID-19. Produced via immunoSEQ multiplex PCR; TCRdb's table is partial and in-frame only. Of about 270,000 clones listed, around nine tenths are singletons. Material: peripheral blood. Receptor source: a man aged 35 to 55 who had recovered from COVID-19.

The V gene is TRBV6-5, the J gene TRBJ2-1; D is uncertain. The germline V gene has CDR1 MNHEY and CDR2 SVGAGI. This CDR3 is built from 12 residues. This chain's CDR3 is CAITTTNNEQFF. The CDR3 DNA reads TGTGCTATTACCACTACTAACAATGAGCAGTTCTTC.

The chain couples TRBV7-2 to TRBJ2-7, with 9 bases matching TRBD2. V was clipped by 1 base and J by 2 bases; unmatched bases: 3. From germline, CDR1 is SGHTA and CDR2 FQGNSA. This CDR3 is 15 amino acids long. CDR3 sequence reads: CASSLEGGGAYEQYF. The CDR3 region has the DNA TGTGCCAGCAGCTTAGAAGGCGGGGGGGCCTACGAGCAGTACTTC.

This clone was counted a few times. V usage is TRBV6-5 and J usage is TRBJ2-7; D gene unclear. CDR1 MNHEY and CDR2 SVGAGI come from the germline V gene. Trimming stripped 1 base from V and 4 bases from J, with 17 bases between. The CDR3 consists of 16 residues. The DNA for the CDR3 is TGTGCCAGCAGTTACTTCTCCCCAGTAGCCGGGTACGAGCAGTACTTC. Translation: CASSYFSPVAGYEQYF.

The chain couples TRBV10-3 to TRBJ2-2; 9 positions match TRBD1. This CDR3 contains 16 residues. Trimming cost V 3 bases and J 0 bases; bases outside gene matches: 2. CDR1 and CDR2 (germline): ENHRY, SYGVKD. CDR3 in amino acids: CAISEGTGTNTGELFF. The CDR3, as DNA: TGTGCCATCAGTGAAGGGACAGGGACGAACACCGGGGAGCTGTTTTTT.

The chain combines TRBV7-9 with TRBJ1-1; D possibly corresponds to TRBD1 (5 bases). V was trimmed by 5 bases and J by 6 bases, leaving 16 bases between them. Germline values: CDR1 SEHNR, CDR2 FQNEAQ (reference sequence). The CDR3 has 14 residues. In DNA form, the CDR3 reads TGTGCCAGCAGCCATATGCGCAGGGTTTCTGAAGCTTTCTTT. It codes for CASSHMRRVSEAFF.

This clone turned up a few times. This chain connects TRBV4-1 to TRBJ2-2; 10 bases match TRBD1. The CDR3 sequence is 16 residues long. From germline, CDR1 is MGHRA and CDR2 YSYEKL. Germline trimming cut 3 bases from V and 4 bases from J; bases unmatched to any gene: 5. CDR3 region: CASSHPGQGITGELFF. The CDR3 DNA is TGCGCCAGCAGCCATCCGGGACAGGGGATCACCGGGGAGCTGTTTTTT.

The V and J genes are TRBV5-5 and TRBJ1-3; 7 nucleotides align to TRBD1. The V gene end was trimmed by 2 bases and the J gene end by 7 bases; junction bases not matched to a gene: 9. The CDR3 spans 15 residues. CDR1 and CDR2 from the germline V gene are SGHKS and YYEKEE (reference sequence). The CDR3 reads CASSFSTGRINTIYF. CDR3 DNA: TGTGCCAGCAGCTTTTCGACAGGGAGAATCAACACCATATATTTT.

The chain uses TRBV27 and TRBJ2-6; 7 nucleotides line up with TRBD1. Per the germline V gene, CDR1 is MNHEY and CDR2 is SMNVEV (reference sequence). The V gene end was trimmed by 6 bases and the J gene end by 0 bases; junction bases not matched to a gene: 14. This CDR3 spans 19 amino acids. CDR3 residues: CASRPLVGAGGSGANVLTF. The CDR3 DNA reads as TGTGCCAGCAGACCACTTGTAGGGGCAGGGGGCTCTGGGGCCAACGTCCTGACTTTC. The whole variable domain, filled in from reference TRBV27 and TRBJ2-6, reads EAQVTQNPRYLITVTGKKLTVTCSQNMNHEYMSWYRQDPGLGLRQIYYSMNVEVTDKGDVPEGYKVSRKEKRNFPLILESPSPNQTSLYFCASRPLVGAGGSGANVLTFGAGSRLTVL.

V gene TRBV19 combines with J gene TRBJ1-2, with D uncertain. Germline CDR1 reads LNHDA; CDR2 reads SQIVND (reference sequence). V shed 5 bases and J shed 4 bases, with 5 bases lying between them. This CDR3 is 11 amino acids long. The CDR3: CASSRGYGYTF. DNA of the CDR3: TGTGCCAGTAGTCGGGGCTATGGCTACACCTTC. The full variable domain, in which reference TRBV19 and TRBJ1-2 provide the parts outside the CDR3, is DGGITQSPKYLFRKEGQNVTLSCEQNLNHDAMYWYRQDPGQGLRLIYYSQIVNDFQKGDIAEGYSVSREKKESFPLTVTSAQKNPTAFYLCASSRGYGYTFGSGTRLTVV.

The V call is TRBV3-1 (or the pseudogene TRBV3-2), the J call TRBJ2-1; 9 nucleotides match TRBD2. CDR3 length: 20 residues. Trimming took 2 bases from V and 8 from J; bases not matched to a gene: 22. Germline CDR1 reads LGHDT; CDR2 reads YNNKEL (reference sequence). CDR3 residues: CASSQSPGLAWRWGSDEQFF. Written as DNA, the CDR3 is TGTGCCAGCAGCCAAAGCCCCGGACTAGCGTGGAGGTGGGGTAGCGATGAGCAGTTCTTC.

The chain has TRBV5-6 and TRBJ2-2; 14 bases fit TRBD2. Per germline, CDR1 SGHDT and CDR2 YYEEEE. V lost 2 bases and J lost 4; bases outside the gene matches: 1. This CDR3 has 16 amino acids. For the CDR3, the DNA is TGTGCCAGCAGCTTAGGACTAGCGGGGGGCACCGGGGAGCTGTTTTTT. The encoded protein is CASSLGLAGGTGELFF.

This rearrangement joins TRBV19 to TRBJ2-5; TRBD2 might be the D (6 bases). In germline, CDR1 is LNHDA, CDR2 SQIVND (reference sequence). This CDR3 has 15 residues. Trimming cost V 5 bases and J 4 bases, with 17 bases left between them. CDR3 in amino acids: CASSQVPGVRETQYF. The CDR3 region has the DNA TGTGCCAGTAGTCAAGTCCCGGGGGTGCGAGAGACCCAGTACTTC.

DNA for the CDR3: TGTGCCAGCAGCCTCCGACTAGCGGGGAGAAAAGAGACCCAGTACTTC. It translates to CASSLRLAGRKETQYF. The chain couples TRBV3-1 (or the pseudogene TRBV3-2) to TRBJ2-5, with 11 bases aligning to TRBD2. V was clipped by 4 bases and J by 3 bases; unmatched bases: 7. Germline CDR1 LGHDT, CDR2 YNNKEL (reference sequence). This CDR3 region has 16 residues.

This clone was detected only once. The chain couples TRBV4-3 to TRBJ2-7, with 7 bases lining up with TRBD1. V was pared by 0 bases and J by 3 bases, with 14 bases of the junction left unmatched. Germline-derived CDR1 and CDR2 are LGHNA and YSLEER. CDR3 length: 18 residues. The CDR3 bases are TGCGCCAGCAGCCAAGAGTGGGTGACAGGGTCTGGGAACTACGAGCAGTACTTC. Amino acid sequence: CASSQEWVTGSGNYEQYF.